This T cell receptor (beta chain) was profiled in a study of blood T cell repertoires in COVID-19. The wider study: COVID-19 samples, acute and convalescent, were from the United States, Italy and Spain. PBMCs, B-cell-depleted T cells, or T cells were the source of the cDNA or gDNA that made up the material.

The CDR3 has 13 amino acids. V gave up 2 bases and J gave up 0 bases, with 4 bases separating them. Germline CDR1 reads MNHEY; CDR2 reads SMNVEV (reference sequence). TCRdb's table, derived via immunoSEQ multiplex PCR, lists solely in-frame clones and lacks some. The sample contains 110,000 or so clones, approximately 88% of which appear only once. The source is a human donor in a cohort sampled during active COVID-19. The sequencing sample was made of peripheral blood. The chain combines TRBV27 with TRBJ1-1; D gene uncertain. CDR3 residues: CASSLQVNTEAFF. As DNA, the CDR3 is TGTGCCAGCAGTTTACAGGTGAACACTGAAGCTTTCTTT.